This T cell receptor beta chain was documented in a study of blood T cell repertoires in COVID-19. Method: immunoSEQ multiplex PCR; TCRdb's copy keeps in-frame clones and lacks some. The table has 330,000 or so clones, 92% seen once. A few counts support this clone. V gave up 4 bases and J gave up 6 bases; unmatched junction bases: 6. This CDR3 comprises 13 residues. Germline-derived CDR1 and CDR2 are SGHRS and YFSETQ. This receptor was identified in a woman in her thirties who had recovered from COVID-19. This chain links TRBV5-1 with TRBJ2-7; 8 nucleotides agree with TRBD1. Sequences were obtained from PBMCs or T cells enriched from blood (not recorded which). The CDR3 reads CASSQRQGPEQYF. For the CDR3, the DNA is TGCGCCAGCAGCCAGAGACAGGGGCCCGAGCAGTACTTC.